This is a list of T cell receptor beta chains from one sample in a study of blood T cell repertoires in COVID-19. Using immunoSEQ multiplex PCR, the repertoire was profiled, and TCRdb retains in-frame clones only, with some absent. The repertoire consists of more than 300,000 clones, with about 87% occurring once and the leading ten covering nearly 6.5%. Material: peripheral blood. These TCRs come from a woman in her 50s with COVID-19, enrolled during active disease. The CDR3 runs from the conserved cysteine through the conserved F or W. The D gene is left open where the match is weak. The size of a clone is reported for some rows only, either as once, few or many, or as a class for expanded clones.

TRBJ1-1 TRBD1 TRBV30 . TGTGCCTTCACGACAGGGGCGAACACTGAAGCTTTCTTT CAFTTGANTEAFF
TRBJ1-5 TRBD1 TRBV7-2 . TGTGCCAGCAGCCTTTACTTTGGGACAGTCGGCAATCAGCCCCAGCATTTT CASSLYFGTVGNQPQHF
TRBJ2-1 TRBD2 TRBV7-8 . TGTGCCAGCAGCCCCGGGACTAGCGGGAGGGCCGGCAATGAGCAGTTCTTC CASSPGTSGRAGNEQFF
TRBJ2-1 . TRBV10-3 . TGTGCCATCAGTGCACTAGAGAATGAGCAGTTCTTC CAISALENEQFF
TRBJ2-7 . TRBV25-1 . TGTGCCAGCTCCCGGACAGATCACTACGAGCAGTACTTC CASSRTDHYEQYF
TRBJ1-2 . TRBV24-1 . TGTGCCACGGGGGGGGCAGGGTCGCATGGCTACACCTTC CATGGAGSHGYTF
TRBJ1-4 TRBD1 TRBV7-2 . TGTGCCAGCAGCCCCCCTGAGGGACAGTTGAGTCCTAATGAAAAACTGTTTTTT CASSPPEGQLSPNEKLFF
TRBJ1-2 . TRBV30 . TGTGCCTGGACACAGGGCTATGGCTACACCTTC CAWTQGYGYTF
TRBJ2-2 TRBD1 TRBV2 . TGTGCCAGCAGTAGGGACAGGGGACCTACCGGGGAGCTGTTTTTT CASSRDRGPTGELFF
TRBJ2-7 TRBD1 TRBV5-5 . TGTGCCAGCAGCACCGGGACAGGGAGCTACGAGCAGTACTTC CASSTGTGSYEQYF
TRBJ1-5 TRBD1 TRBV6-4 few TGTGCCAGCAGTGCTAACAGGACAGGAAATCAGCCCCAGCATTTT CASSANRTGNQPQHF
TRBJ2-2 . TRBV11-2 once TGTGCCAGCAGCTTAGCAGGGGTAGCCGGGGAGCTGTTTTTT CASSLAGVAGELFF
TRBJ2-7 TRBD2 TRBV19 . TGTGCCAGTAGTTTCGGGGGGAGCTCCTACGAGCAGTACTTC CASSFGGSSYEQYF
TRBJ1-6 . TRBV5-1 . TGCGCCAGCAGCCTGGACGGGTCCTCTGACTATAATTCACCCCTCCACTTT CASSLDGSSDYNSPLHF
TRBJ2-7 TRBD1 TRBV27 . TGTGCCAGCAGTTTACAGGGGGTCTCCTACGAGCAGTACTTC CASSLQGVSYEQYF
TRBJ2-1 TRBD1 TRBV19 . TGTGCCAGTAGTTGGGGAGGACAGGGAGCCTACAATGAGCAGTTCTTC CASSWGGQGAYNEQFF
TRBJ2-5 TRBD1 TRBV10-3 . TGTGCCATCGCACCGGGACAGGGGGCTGGGACCCAGTACTTC CAIAPGQGAGTQYF
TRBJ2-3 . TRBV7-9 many TGTGCCAGCGGTCTGAGGCGGCCAGATACGCAGTATTTT CASGLRRPDTQYF
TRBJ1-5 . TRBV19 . TGTGCCAGTAGTATAGTTATTTTCAATCAGCCCCAGCATTTT CASSIVIFNQPQHF
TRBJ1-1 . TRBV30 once TGTGCCTGGAGACACCGCCAGAACACTGAAGCTTTCTTT CAWRHRQNTEAFF
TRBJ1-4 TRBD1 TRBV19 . TGTGCCAGTAGTACGCGACAGGGGCAAAAACTGTTTTTT CASSTRQGQKLFF
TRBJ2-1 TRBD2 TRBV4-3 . TGCGCCAGCAGCCAAGCTAGCGGAGCTTACAATGAGCAGTTCTTC CASSQASGAYNEQFF
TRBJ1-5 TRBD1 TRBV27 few TGTGCCAGCATGCGGGACAGATCTAGCAATCAGCCCCAGCATTTT CASMRDRSSNQPQHF
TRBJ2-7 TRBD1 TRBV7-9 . TGTGCCAGCAGCGCGATTCCGGGACAGGGGGCTGGGGAGCAGTACTTC CASSAIPGQGAGEQYF
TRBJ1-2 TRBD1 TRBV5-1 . TGCGCCAGCAGCACGACAGGGGGAAACTATGGCTACACCTTC CASSTTGGNYGYTF
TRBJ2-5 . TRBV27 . . CASSTSGTHRRETQYF
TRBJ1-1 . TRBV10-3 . TGTGCCATCAGTGACTATGCAAACACAGTTGAAGCTTTCTTT CAISDYANTVEAFF
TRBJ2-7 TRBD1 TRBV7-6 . TGTGCCAGCAGCCTTAGGGACAGGTCCTACGAGCAGTACTTC CASSLRDRSYEQYF
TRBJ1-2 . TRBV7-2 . TGTGCCAGCAGCCCGAGGGTACTGATTCCCTACACCTTC CASSPRVLIPYTF
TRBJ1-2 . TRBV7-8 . TGTGCCAGCAGCTTAAGCAGCGGGCTCACCTTC CASSLSSGLTF
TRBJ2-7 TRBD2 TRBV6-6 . TGTGCCACCAGGCTAAGCGGGAAGGTGCAGTACTTC CATRLSGKVQYF
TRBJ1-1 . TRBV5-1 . TGCGCCAGCAGCTTGCCCCTGCGAGTAAAGGGACAAAACACTGAAGCTTTCTTT CASSLPLRVKGQNTEAFF
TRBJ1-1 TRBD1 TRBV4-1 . TGCGCCAGCAGCCCTAATAAACAGGGGGGAACTGAAGCTTTCTTT CASSPNKQGGTEAFF
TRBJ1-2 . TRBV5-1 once TGCGCCAGCAGCTTGGACCCGGGTAACTATGGCTACACCTTC CASSLDPGNYGYTF
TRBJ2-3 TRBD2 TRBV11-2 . TGTGCCAGCAGCTTCACTAGCGGGAGACCAGATACGCAGTATTTT CASSFTSGRPDTQYF
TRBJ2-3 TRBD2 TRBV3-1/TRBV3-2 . TGTGCCAGCAGCCCAGCGGGAGGCACAGATACGCAGTATTTT CASSPAGGTDTQYF
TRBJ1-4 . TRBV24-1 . TGTGCCACCAGTGATTTCGGTTCTGCAACTAATGAAAAACTGTTTTTT CATSDFGSATNEKLFF
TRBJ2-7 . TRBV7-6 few TGTGCCAGCAGCCAAGAGGGTGGGCCCAGCTACGAGCAGTACTTC CASSQEGGPSYEQYF
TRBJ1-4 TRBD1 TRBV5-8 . TGTGCCAGCAGCTCTCAGGACAGGGCCGGTGAAAAACTGTTTTTT CASSSQDRAGEKLFF
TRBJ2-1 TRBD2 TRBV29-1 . TGCAGCGCCCGGGGGGTTTGGCTAGACAATGAGCAGTTCTTC CSARGVWLDNEQFF
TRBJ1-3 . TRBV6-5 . TGTGCCAGTAGACGAACAGGGCGGTCTGGAAACACCATATATTTT CASRRTGRSGNTIYF